These 26 T cell receptor beta chains originate from one sample sequenced in a study of cytomegalovirus exposure and HLA in healthy donors. Using immunoSEQ multiplex PCR, the repertoire was profiled, and TCRdb retains in-frame clones only, with some absent. In the table there are roughly 220,000 clones, 65% to 85% of which are singletons. Sequencing used PBMCs. The origin of the receptors is a woman younger than 45 in good health and CMV-seropositive.

This chain links TRBV30 with TRBJ1-4; D is possibly TRBD1 (5 bases). This CDR3 is built from 14 residues. V lost 2 bases and J lost 5, with 12 bases in between. The germline CDR1 and CDR2 sequences are GTSNPN and SVGIG (reference sequence). This CDR3 reads CAWSKGMTNEKLFF. Written as DNA, the CDR3 is TGTGCCTGGAGTAAGGGGATGACAAATGAAAAACTGTTTTTT.

The table lists this clone with a count of one. The chain is built from TRBV6-1 and TRBJ2-1; D not resolved. This CDR3 has 16 residues. CDR1 MNHNS and CDR2 SASEGT come from the germline V gene. The V and J ends lost 1 base and 10 bases respectively, with 20 bases between them. CDR3 sequence: CASSEVSPGPTGEQFF. The CDR3, as DNA: TGTGCCAGCAGTGAAGTGAGCCCCGGCCCCACTGGGGAGCAGTTCTTC.

The rearrangement links TRBV5-6 to TRBJ1-2; D is unclear. The CDR3 runs 11 residues. Germline CDR1 and CDR2: SGHDT and YYEEEE. Trimming took 4 bases from V and 7 from J, leaving 8 bases between them. This chain's CDR3 is CASSRGRGYTF. DNA for the CDR3: TGTGCCAGCAGCCGAGGACGTGGCTACACCTTC.

The chain employs TRBV5-1 and TRBJ2-1; D is perhaps TRBD2 (6 bases). Germline V gene data show CDR1 as SGHRS and CDR2 as YFSETQ. V was clipped by 0 bases and J by 2 bases, with 9 bases between them. The CDR3 runs to 15 residues. In DNA, the CDR3 is TGCGCCAGCAGCTTGGTTGGCGGGACCTACAATGAGCAGTTCTTC. Protein: CASSLVGGTYNEQFF.

The rearrangement joins TRBV30 to TRBJ2-3; 9 bases line up with TRBD1. This CDR3 is built from 13 residues. Germline CDR1 reads GTSNPN; CDR2 reads SVGIG (reference sequence). With V trimmed by 2 bases and J by 8 bases, 5 bases remained unmatched. The chain's CDR3 is CAWSYRGLGTQYF. The CDR3 DNA reads as TGTGCCTGGAGTTACAGGGGGCTGGGTACGCAGTATTTT.

The CDR3 DNA sequence: TGTGCCAGCAGCTTCTGGACCCTCCGGGGGCATGAGCAGTTCTTC. Protein product: CASSFWTLRGHEQFF. The rearrangement links TRBV5-6 to TRBJ2-1; D is perhaps TRBD1 or TRBD2 (6 bases each). Germline V gives CDR1 SGHDT, CDR2 YYEEEE. V lost 2 bases and J lost 8, with 17 bases in between. The CDR3 extends over 15 amino acids.

The J gene is TRBJ1-2, the V gene TRBV4-1; TRBD1 aligns across 7 bases. CDR1 is MGHRA, CDR2 YSYEKL, per germline. J was trimmed by 5 bases and V by 8 bases; bases with no gene match: 11. There are 14 residues in the CDR3. The CDR3 sequence: CASGSYRGLYGYTF. The CDR3 DNA reads TGCGCCAGCGGTTCTTACAGGGGATTATATGGCTACACCTTC.

The chain combines TRBV7-2 with TRBJ1-2; TRBD1 matches 9 bases. V dropped 2 bases and J dropped 4; count of bases not matched to a gene: 8. This CDR3 has 16 amino acids. Germline-derived CDR1 and CDR2 are SGHTA and FQGNSA. As DNA, the CDR3 is TGTGCCAGCAGCTTAAAGGGGACAGGGCGAATCTATGGCTACACCTTC. Amino acids: CASSLKGTGRIYGYTF.

V usage is TRBV7-9 and J usage is TRBJ2-7; 8 bases map to TRBD2. The trim removed 5 bases at V and 2 bases at J, leaving 14 bases unmatched. This CDR3 is 17 amino acids long. Germline-derived CDR1 and CDR2 are SEHNR and FQNEAQ (reference sequence). CDR3 coding DNA: TGTGCCAGCAGCGGACCCTGGGGACTAGTCCGCCCCTACGAGCAGTACTTC. It translates to CASSGPWGLVRPYEQYF.

This chain uses TRBV5-4 with TRBJ2-3; perhaps TRBD1 as D (6 bases). Germline CDR1 reads SGHNT; CDR2 reads YYREEE (reference sequence). The CDR3 consists of 13 residues. V lost 4 bases and J 10 bases, leaving 16 bases between the germline ends. CDR3 in DNA: TGTGCCAGCAGCCTGGACAGCGTCCAGCCGCAGTATTTT. This encodes CASSLDSVQPQYF. Supplemented by reference TRBV5-4 and TRBJ2-3, the full variable domain reads ETGVTQSPTHLIKTRGQQVTLRCSSQSGHNTVSWYQQALGQGPQFIFQYYREEENGRGNFPPRFSGLQFPNYSSELNVNALELDDSALYLCASSLDSVQPQYFGPGTRLTVL.

The chain uses TRBV6-6 and TRBJ2-7, with a weak D call TRBD1 (5 bases). With 4 bases removed from V and 4 bases from J, the gap between germline ends came to 8 bases. The CDR3 has 12 amino acids. Germline V gene sequence: CDR1 MNHNY, CDR2 SVGAGI (reference sequence). The CDR3 here is CASSLDTYEQYF. The CDR3 DNA follows: TGTGCCAGCAGTTTGGACACGTACGAGCAGTACTTC.

CDR3 loop: CAYGGGETQYF. The DNA for the CDR3 is TGTGCCTACGGGGGAGGAGAGACCCAGTACTTC. V is TRBV30 and J is TRBJ2-5, with D maybe TRBD2 (6 bases). The CDR3 contains 11 residues. Trimming took 7 bases from V and 4 from J, leaving 10 bases between them. The V gene's germline CDR1 is GTSNPN and CDR2 SVGIG (reference sequence). Full variable domain (remainder filled in from reference TRBV30 and TRBJ2-5): SQTIHQWPATLVQPVGSPLSLECTVEGTSNPNLYWYRQAAGRGLQLLFYSVGIGQISSEVPQNLSASRPQDRQFILSSKKLLLSDSGFYLCAYGGGETQYFGPGTRLLVL.

This clone came up a few times. The chain carries TRBV25-1 and TRBJ2-5; 9 bases agree with TRBD1. CDR1 and CDR2 from the germline V gene are MGHDK and SYGVNS. The J segment lost 10 bases and the V segment lost 8 bases, leaving 8 bases of the junction unmatched. The CDR3 contains 12 residues. In DNA, the CDR3 is TGTGCCAGCGGAAGACAGGGGGGGATCCAGTACTTC. Protein: CASGRQGGIQYF.

The rearrangement links TRBV11-1 to TRBJ2-3; D gene uncertain. V lost 1 base and J 0 bases, leaving 5 bases between the germline ends. Germline V lookup: CDR1 SGHAT, CDR2 FQDESV (reference sequence). The CDR3 is 14 amino acids. The CDR3 region is CASSLELSTDTQYF. The CDR3 DNA reads TGTGCCAGCAGCTTAGAACTGAGCACAGATACGCAGTATTTT.

This chain uses TRBV4-3 with TRBJ1-4; D is unresolved. The germline gives CDR1 LGHNA, CDR2 YSLEER. The CDR3 spans 14 residues. V was trimmed by 0 bases and J by 2 bases, leaving 4 bases between them. Here the CDR3 DNA reads TGCGCCAGCAGCCAAGATTCCACTAATGAAAAACTGTTTTTT. It codes for CASSQDSTNEKLFF.

This chain joins TRBV6-5 and TRBJ1-2; 10 bases map to TRBD1. There are 15 residues in the CDR3. In germline, CDR1 is MNHEY, CDR2 SVGAGI. The V gene end was trimmed by 4 bases and the J gene end by 4 bases; junction bases not matched to a gene: 6. The CDR3 DNA follows: TGTGCCAGCAGTTCTGAGACAGGGGGCTCCTATGGCTACACCTTC. It yields the protein CASSSETGGSYGYTF.

The rearrangement joins TRBV11-2 to TRBJ1-1; D ambiguous. The V gene lost 1 base and the J gene lost 8 bases, with 8 bases spanning the gap. The CDR3 length is 12 residues. CDR1 is SGHAT, CDR2 FQNNGV, per germline. The CDR3 sequence: CASSLVSVEAFF. CDR3 DNA: TGTGCCAGCAGCTTAGTCTCAGTCGAAGCTTTCTTT.

The V gene is TRBV5-6, the J gene TRBJ2-7; 7 nucleotides align to TRBD2. Germline values: CDR1 SGHDT, CDR2 YYEEEE. The CDR3 runs 15 residues. Trimming cost V 0 bases and J 2 bases; bases outside gene matches: 5. CDR3 sequence (DNA): TGTGCCAGCAGCTTGGGAGTGGGAGGGGCCTACGAGCAGTACTTC. Translation: CASSLGVGGAYEQYF.

V gene TRBV30 combines with J gene TRBJ2-1, with TRBD2 matching 11 bases. The CDR3 sequence is 18 residues long. The junction had 12 bases not matched to a gene; V was cut back by 0 bases and J by 5 bases. CDR1 is GTSNPN and CDR2 is SVGIG in the germline V gene (reference sequence). This chain's CDR3 is CAWSVLSGRALSHNEQFF. CDR3 coding DNA: TGTGCCTGGAGTGTACTTAGCGGGAGGGCCCTTAGCCACAATGAGCAGTTCTTC.

This rearrangement joins TRBV2 to TRBJ1-1; unclear D gene. From germline, CDR1 is SNHLY and CDR2 FYNNEI. Trimming took 2 bases from V and 3 from J, leaving 7 bases between them. There are 13 residues in the CDR3. The CDR3 reads CASSELQDTEAFF. The CDR3, as DNA: TGTGCCAGCAGTGAATTGCAGGACACTGAAGCTTTCTTT.

The DNA of the CDR3 is TGTGCCACCCGGAGGGACAGCTCTGGGGCCAACGTCCTGACTTTC. Its protein is CATRRDSSGANVLTF. The chain carries TRBV27 and TRBJ2-6; maybe TRBD1 (7 bases). CDR3 length: 15 residues. Germline assignment: CDR1 MNHEY and CDR2 SMNVEV (reference sequence). Between the trimmed V and J ends, which lost 10 bases and 0 bases, there was a span of 13 bases.

The chain couples TRBV18 to TRBJ2-1; D not certain. The germline V gene encodes CDR1 KGHSH and CDR2 LQKENI. CDR3 size: 16 residues. V was trimmed by 3 bases and J by 0 bases, leaving 12 bases between them. The DNA of the CDR3 is TGTGCCAGCTCACCCCTGTTGAGAAACTCCTACAATGAGCAGTTCTTC. Translation: CASSPLLRNSYNEQFF.

The genes are TRBV11-2 and TRBJ1-2; no reliable D call. Germline V gene sequence: CDR1 SGHAT, CDR2 FQNNGV. The V gene lost 5 bases and the J gene lost 6 bases, with 10 bases spanning the gap. The CDR3 loop spans 12 amino acids. CDR3 residues: CASSRGEDGYTF. Here the CDR3 DNA reads TGTGCCAGCAGCCGTGGAGAAGATGGCTACACCTTC.

The rearrangement joins TRBV9 to TRBJ1-1; no reliable D call. This CDR3 is 14 amino acids long. The V end lost 0 bases, the J end lost 4 bases, and 10 bases lay between the germline ends. Looked up from germline, CDR1 is SGDLS and CDR2 is YYNGEE. CDR3 bases: TGTGCCAGCAGCGTAGGTTCCGGGTCCACTGAAGCTTTCTTT. Translation: CASSVGSGSTEAFF.

The CDR3 DNA follows: TGTGCCAGCAGTGAATTAGATGAGGTAGCTAATGAAAAACTGTTTTTT. Its translation is CASSELDEVANEKLFF. The V and J genes are TRBV25-1 and TRBJ1-4; D is unclear. The V gene lost 1 base and the J gene lost 3 bases, with 12 bases spanning the gap. CDR3 size: 16 residues. Germline values: CDR1 MGHDK, CDR2 SYGVNS. The full variable domain, in which reference TRBV25-1 and TRBJ1-4 provide the parts outside the CDR3, is EADIYQTPRYLVIGTGKKITLECSQTMGHDKMYWYQQDPGMELHLIHYSYGVNSTEKGDLSSESTVSRIRTEHFPLTLESARPSHTSQYLCASSELDEVANEKLFFGSGTQLSVL.

V is TRBV2 and J is TRBJ2-1; 9 bases agree with TRBD2. The CDR3 consists of 15 residues. Germline CDR1 reads SNHLY; CDR2 reads FYNNEI. Unmatched junction bases numbered 12, after V lost 9 bases and J lost 6 bases. The CDR3 coding sequence is TGTGCCAGTTACGTCCCTCTAGCGGGAAGCAATGAGCAGTTCTTC. Its translation: CASYVPLAGSNEQFF. The full variable domain, with the rest looked up from reference TRBV2 and TRBJ2-1, is EPEVTQTPSHQVTQMGQEVILRCVPISNHLYFYWYRQILGQKVEFLVSFYNNEISEKSEIFDDQFSVERPDGSNFTLKIRSTKLEDSAMYFCASYVPLAGSNEQFFGPGTRLTVL.